This record covers a single T cell receptor (beta chain). Its antigen is unknown. Primers for the PCR totalled 60 Vbeta and 13 Jbeta. Profiling relied on immunoSEQ multiplex PCR, and the TCRdb table lists in-frame clones only, not all of them. The profile covers roughly 100,000 clones, with around 80% appearing a single time and around 5.3% taken by the ten largest. This entry belongs to a study of cytomegalovirus exposure and HLA in healthy donors. Study findings and constraints: Presence/absence analyses rested on an assumption that sequencing depth was roughly uniform across donors.

CDR1 is LNHDA and CDR2 is SQIVND in the germline V gene (reference sequence). V gave up 3 bases and J gave up 6 bases, with 14 bases separating them. The CDR3 has 14 amino acids. Specimen: PBMCs. J is TRBJ1-1 and V is TRBV19; D remains ambiguous. This TCR derives from a male donor in good health and CMV-seronegative. Here the CDR3 reads CASSIAEGIPEAFF. The CDR3 coding sequence is TGTGCCAGTAGTATCGCGGAGGGCATACCTGAAGCTTTCTTT.